One and the same sample provided the 9 T cell receptor beta chains below, sequenced in a study of shared clonotypes between healthy human individuals. Assay: immunoSEQ multiplex PCR; the TCRdb copy retains only in-frame clones and omits some. The sample gives some 2.3 million clones, over 90% of which show up once; 0.35% to 0.5% is in the top ten. The sample taken for sequencing was naive CD4+ T cells from PBMCs. The subset here: CD45RA+ positively selected. The source of these receptors is a man younger than 35 in good health. Some clones in this sample may be carry-over from other donors' samples.

The V gene is TRBV7-9, the J gene TRBJ1-2; TRBD1 is a possible D gene (5 bases). V was pared by 0 bases and J by 4 bases, with 12 bases between. The length of the CDR3 is 15 residues. The germline CDR1 and CDR2 sequences are SEHNR and FQNEAQ (reference sequence). The CDR3 region is CASSLAGGPSYGYTF. CDR3 DNA: TGTGCCAGCAGCTTAGCGGGGGGACCGAGCTATGGCTACACCTTC.

Concerning this clone itself: This sample includes further DNA sequences coding for the same CDR3. The chain is built from TRBV4-1 and TRBJ1-1; the D is unclear. CDR1 is MGHRA, CDR2 YSYEKL, per germline. The CDR3 sequence is 15 residues long. Trimming cost V 1 base and J 0 bases, with 9 bases left between them. CDR3 region: CASSQGLTMNTEAFF. DNA of the CDR3: TGCGCCAGCAGCCAAGGCCTTACCATGAACACTGAAGCTTTCTTT.

The chain recombines TRBV28 with TRBJ1-1; D possibly corresponds to TRBD1 (5 bases). Germline CDR1 and CDR2: MDHEN and SYDVKM. The CDR3 runs to 15 residues. The V gene lost 3 bases and the J gene lost 1 base, with 12 bases spanning the gap. CDR3 sequence reads: CASSFYRKENTEAFF. The CDR3 coding sequence is TGTGCCAGCAGTTTCTACAGGAAAGAGAACACTGAAGCTTTCTTT. Using reference TRBV28 and TRBJ1-1 for the parts outside the CDR3, the full variable domain is DVKVTQSSRYLVKRTGEKVFLECVQDMDHENMFWYRQDPGLGLRLIYFSYDVKMKEKGDIPEGYSVSREKKERFSLILESASTNQTSMYLCASSFYRKENTEAFFGQGTRLTVV.

V gene TRBV29-1 combines with J gene TRBJ2-3; D is perhaps TRBD2 (5 bases). This CDR3 contains 13 residues. Germline V lookup: CDR1 SQVTM, CDR2 ANQGSEA. V lost 6 bases and J 6 bases, leaving 16 bases between the germline ends. The CDR3 DNA follows: TGCAGCGTAGCGGACCACCTTAGGGATACGCAGTATTTT. It translates to CSVADHLRDTQYF.

J is TRBJ1-2 and V is TRBV6-1; TRBD1 matches at 7 bases. Germline V gives CDR1 MNHNS, CDR2 SASEGT. Trimming cost V 7 bases and J 8 bases; bases outside gene matches: 10. The CDR3 length is 13 residues. The DNA for the CDR3 is TGTGCCAGCATCCTGACAGGGATGGAGGGCTACACCTTC. Translated, it gives CASILTGMEGYTF.

This clone came up once. J is TRBJ2-7 and V is TRBV7-8; D possibly corresponds to TRBD2 (6 bases). The V gene lost 4 bases and the J gene lost 1 base, with 14 bases spanning the gap. Per germline, CDR1 SGHVS and CDR2 FQNEAQ. CDR3 size: 15 residues. The CDR3 bases are TGTGCCAGCAGCTCGGGGGTTAGGAATTCCTACGAGCAGTACTTC. It yields the protein CASSSGVRNSYEQYF.

The rearrangement links TRBV28 to TRBJ2-5, with TRBD1 matching 10 bases. The CDR3 contains 16 residues. Trimming at V came to 0 bases and at J to 2 bases, leaving 3 bases not matched to a gene. CDR1 is MDHEN and CDR2 is SYDVKM in the germline V gene. The CDR3 region has the DNA TGTGCCAGCAGTTTATGGGGACAGGGGAGGCAAGAGACCCAGTACTTC. Amino acids: CASSLWGQGRQETQYF.

V gene TRBV15 combines with J gene TRBJ1-4; a possible D gene is TRBD1 (6 bases). V was cut by 6 bases and J by 11 bases, with 13 bases left in between. The germline V gene has CDR1 LNHNV and CDR2 YYDKDF (reference sequence). CDR3 length: 12 residues. CDR3 sequence (DNA): TGTGCCACCAGTAATACAGGGCAGAAACTGTTTTTT. It encodes CATSNTGQKLFF.

V and J are TRBV11-3 and TRBJ2-5; D uncertain. Germline assignment: CDR1 SGHNT and CDR2 YENEEA. Trimming pared 5 bases from V and 5 bases from J, leaving 21 bases between. The CDR3 is made up of 16 amino acids. In DNA, the CDR3 is TGTGCCAGCAGCGGCCCCGGAAGCGACGGCCGGGAGACCCAGTACTTC. It encodes CASSGPGSDGRETQYF.